Below, 4 T cell receptor beta chains from the same sample are listed, as sequenced in a study of shared T cell receptors in the human thymus. Here immunoSEQ multiplex PCR was the method, and the copy in TCRdb shows in-frame clones only, minus some. The sample shows hundreds of thousands of clones, about 84% of them seen only once. Separately, the same data were catalogued under a study of human thymus T cells.

Sequencing input: thymocytes. The origin of the receptors is a boy under two years old with a congenital heart defect.

The rearrangement uses TRBV11-2 and TRBJ1-4; D is possibly TRBD1 (6 bases). The germline V gene has CDR1 SGHAT and CDR2 FQNNGV. The CDR3 spans 14 residues. Deletions cut 5 bases from V and 7 bases from J, with 14 bases between. CDR3 coding DNA: TGTGCCAGCAGCCCCGGGGGGCGGGCTGAAAAACTGTTTTTT. Translated, it gives CASSPGGRAEKLFF.

The chain combines TRBV2 with TRBJ2-1, with 9 nucleotides matching TRBD2. Germline trimming cut 1 base from V and 6 bases from J; bases unmatched to any gene: 4. There are 15 residues in the CDR3. CDR1 SNHLY and CDR2 FYNNEI come from the germline V gene. The CDR3 nucleotides are TGTGCCAGCAGTGAAGAAGGCGGGAGGGCCAATGAGCAGTTCTTC. It specifies CASSEEGGRANEQFF.

The chain is built from TRBV7-9 and TRBJ1-4, with D perhaps TRBD1 (5 bases). The CDR3 has 12 amino acids. Germline-derived CDR1 and CDR2 are SEHNR and FQNEAQ (reference sequence). With 9 bases removed from V and 8 bases from J, the gap between germline ends came to 13 bases. CDR3 sequence: CASMEGHEKLFF. The CDR3 DNA reads as TGTGCCAGTATGGAGGGGCACGAAAAACTGTTTTTT.

This chain connects TRBV4-3 to TRBJ2-3, with D maybe TRBD2 (5 bases). Per germline, CDR1 LGHNA and CDR2 YSLEER. The CDR3 loop spans 16 amino acids. The germline V and J ends were trimmed by 3 bases and 5 bases, with 18 bases remaining between them. The CDR3 DNA reads TGCGCCAGCAGCCACTTTCGGCTAGCTGACGGAGATACGCAGTATTTT. It encodes CASSHFRLADGDTQYF.